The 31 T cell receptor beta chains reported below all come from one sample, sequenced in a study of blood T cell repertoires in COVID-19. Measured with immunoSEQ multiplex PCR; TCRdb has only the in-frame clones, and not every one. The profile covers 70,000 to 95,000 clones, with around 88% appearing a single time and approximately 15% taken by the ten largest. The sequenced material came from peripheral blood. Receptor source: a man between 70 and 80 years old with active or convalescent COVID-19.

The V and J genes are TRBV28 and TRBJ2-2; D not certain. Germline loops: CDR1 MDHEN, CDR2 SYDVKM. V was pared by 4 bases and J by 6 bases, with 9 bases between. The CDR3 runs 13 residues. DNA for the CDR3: TGTGCCAGCAGTTCCCAAGAGTCCGGGGAGCTGTTTTTT. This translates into CASSSQESGELFF.

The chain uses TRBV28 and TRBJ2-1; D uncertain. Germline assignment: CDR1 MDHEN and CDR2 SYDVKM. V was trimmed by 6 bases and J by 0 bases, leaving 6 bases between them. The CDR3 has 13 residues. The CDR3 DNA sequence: TGTGCCAGCAGCCAGGTCTCCTACAATGAGCAGTTCTTC. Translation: CASSQVSYNEQFF.

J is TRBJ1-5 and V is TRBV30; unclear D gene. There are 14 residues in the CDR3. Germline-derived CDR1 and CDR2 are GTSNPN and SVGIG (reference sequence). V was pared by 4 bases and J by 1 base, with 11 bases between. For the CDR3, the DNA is TGTGCCTGGATCTCTAAACGCAGCAATCAGCCCCAGCATTTT. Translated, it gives CAWISKRSNQPQHF.

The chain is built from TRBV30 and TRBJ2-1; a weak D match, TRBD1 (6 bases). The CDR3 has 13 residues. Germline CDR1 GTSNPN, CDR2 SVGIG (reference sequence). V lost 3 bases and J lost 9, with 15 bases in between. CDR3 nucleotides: TGTGCCTGGAGCCCCGGGACACCTGGTGAGCAGTTCTTC. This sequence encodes CAWSPGTPGEQFF.

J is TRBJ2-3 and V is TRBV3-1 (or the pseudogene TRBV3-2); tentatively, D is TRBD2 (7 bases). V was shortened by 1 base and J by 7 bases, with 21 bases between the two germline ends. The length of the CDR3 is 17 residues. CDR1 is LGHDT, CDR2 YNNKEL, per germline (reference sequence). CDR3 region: CASSQAYGAGGANTQYF. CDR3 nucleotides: TGTGCCAGCAGCCAAGCCTATGGGGCTGGGGGGGCAAATACGCAGTATTTT.

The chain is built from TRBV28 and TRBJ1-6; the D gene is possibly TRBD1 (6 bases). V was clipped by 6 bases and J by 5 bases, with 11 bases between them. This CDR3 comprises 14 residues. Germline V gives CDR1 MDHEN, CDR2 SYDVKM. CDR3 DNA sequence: TGTGCCAGCAGCCCGGACAGAAATAATTCACCCCTCCACTTT. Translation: CASSPDRNNSPLHF.

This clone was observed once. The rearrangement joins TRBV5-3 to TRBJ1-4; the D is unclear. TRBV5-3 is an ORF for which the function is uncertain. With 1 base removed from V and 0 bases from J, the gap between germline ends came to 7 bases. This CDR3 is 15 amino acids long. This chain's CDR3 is CARSLTYATNEKLFF. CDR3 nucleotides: TGTGCCAGAAGCTTGACATATGCAACTAATGAAAAACTGTTTTTT.

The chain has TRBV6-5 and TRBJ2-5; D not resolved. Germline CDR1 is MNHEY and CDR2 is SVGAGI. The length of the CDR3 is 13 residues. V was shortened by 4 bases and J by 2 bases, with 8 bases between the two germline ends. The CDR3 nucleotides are TGTGCCAGCAGTTCCCCCCCTCAAGAGACCCAGTACTTC. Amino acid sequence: CASSSPPQETQYF.

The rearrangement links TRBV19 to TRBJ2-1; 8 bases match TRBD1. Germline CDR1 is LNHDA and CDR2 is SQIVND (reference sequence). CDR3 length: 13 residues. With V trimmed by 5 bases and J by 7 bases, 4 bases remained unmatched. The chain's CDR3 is CASSLDRANEQFF. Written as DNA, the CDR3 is TGTGCCAGTAGTCTGGACAGGGCAAATGAGCAGTTCTTC.

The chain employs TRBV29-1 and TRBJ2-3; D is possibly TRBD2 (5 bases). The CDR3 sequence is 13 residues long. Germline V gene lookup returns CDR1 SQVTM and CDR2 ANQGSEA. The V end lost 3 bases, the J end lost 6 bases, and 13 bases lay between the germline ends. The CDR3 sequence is CSVDDHGGDTQYF. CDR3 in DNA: TGCAGCGTTGACGACCACGGCGGGGATACGCAGTATTTT.

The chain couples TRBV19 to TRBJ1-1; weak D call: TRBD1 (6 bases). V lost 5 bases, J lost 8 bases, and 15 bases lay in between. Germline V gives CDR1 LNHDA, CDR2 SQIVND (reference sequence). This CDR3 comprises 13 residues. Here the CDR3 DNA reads TGTGCCAGTAGTGCGCAGGGGCGGGTCGAAGCTTTCTTT. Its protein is CASSAQGRVEAFF.

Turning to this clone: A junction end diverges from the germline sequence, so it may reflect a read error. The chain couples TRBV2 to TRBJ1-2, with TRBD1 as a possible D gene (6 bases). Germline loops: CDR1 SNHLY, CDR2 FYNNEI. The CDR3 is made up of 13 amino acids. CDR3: CASKDRTRYDYTF. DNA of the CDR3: TGTGCCAGTAAAGACAGGACGCGCTATGACTACACCTTC.

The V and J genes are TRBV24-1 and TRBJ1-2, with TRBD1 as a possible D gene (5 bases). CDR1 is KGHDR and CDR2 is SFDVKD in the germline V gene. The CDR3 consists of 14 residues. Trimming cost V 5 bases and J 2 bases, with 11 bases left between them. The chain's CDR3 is CATSGSAGNYGYTF. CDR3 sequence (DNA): TGTGCCACCAGTGGTTCAGCAGGGAACTATGGCTACACCTTC.

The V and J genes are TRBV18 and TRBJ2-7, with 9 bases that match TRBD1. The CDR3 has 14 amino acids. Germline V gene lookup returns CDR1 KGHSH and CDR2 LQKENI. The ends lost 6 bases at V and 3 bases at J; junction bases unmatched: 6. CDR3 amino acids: CASSRTGAVYEQYF. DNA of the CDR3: TGTGCCAGCTCTCGGACAGGGGCAGTCTACGAGCAGTACTTC.

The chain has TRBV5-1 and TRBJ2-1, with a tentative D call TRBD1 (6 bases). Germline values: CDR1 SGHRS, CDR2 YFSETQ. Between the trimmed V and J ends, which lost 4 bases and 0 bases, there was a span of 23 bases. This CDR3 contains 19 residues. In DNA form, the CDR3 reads TGCGCCAGCAGCGGAGGCTCTCAAAGGGGGAGAAGCTCCTACAATGAGCAGTTCTTC. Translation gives CASSGGSQRGRSSYNEQFF.

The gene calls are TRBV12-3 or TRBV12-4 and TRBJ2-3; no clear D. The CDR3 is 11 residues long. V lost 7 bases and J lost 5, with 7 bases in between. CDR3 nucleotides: TGTGCCAGCACCAACGGAGATACGCAGTATTTT. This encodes CASTNGDTQYF.

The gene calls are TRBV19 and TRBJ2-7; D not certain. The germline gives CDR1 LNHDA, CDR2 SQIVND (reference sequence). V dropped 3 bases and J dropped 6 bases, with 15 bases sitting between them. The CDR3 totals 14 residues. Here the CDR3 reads CASSIYVHGGEQYF. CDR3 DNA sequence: TGTGCCAGTAGTATTTATGTACACGGCGGCGAGCAGTACTTC.

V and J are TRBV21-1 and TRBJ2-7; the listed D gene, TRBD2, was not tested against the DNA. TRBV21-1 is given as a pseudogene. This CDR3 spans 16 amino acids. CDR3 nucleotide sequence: TGTGCCAGCACCCGCCTCTTAGTCCGCGACGGGGTTGGGCAGTACTTC. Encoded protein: CASTRLLVRDGVGQYF.

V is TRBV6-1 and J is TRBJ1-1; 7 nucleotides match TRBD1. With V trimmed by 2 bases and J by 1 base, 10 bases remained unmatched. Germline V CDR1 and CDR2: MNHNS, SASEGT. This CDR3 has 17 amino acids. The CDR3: CASSEWGLGTANTEAFF. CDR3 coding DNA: TGTGCCAGCAGTGAATGGGGATTGGGGACAGCGAACACTGAAGCTTTCTTT.

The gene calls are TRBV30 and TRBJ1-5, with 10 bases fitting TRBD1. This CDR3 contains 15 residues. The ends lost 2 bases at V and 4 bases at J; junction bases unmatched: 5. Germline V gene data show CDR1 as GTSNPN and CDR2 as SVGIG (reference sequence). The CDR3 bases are TGTGCCTGGAGTCCCCTGGGACAGGGGAATCAGCCCCAGCATTTT. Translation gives CAWSPLGQGNQPQHF.

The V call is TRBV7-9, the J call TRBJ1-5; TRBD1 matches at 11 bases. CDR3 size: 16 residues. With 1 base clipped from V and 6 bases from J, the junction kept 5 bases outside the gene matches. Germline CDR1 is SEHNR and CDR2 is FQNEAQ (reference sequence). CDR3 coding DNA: TGTGCCAGCAGCTTAGGGACAGGGGGCAGCGGTCAGCCCCAGCATTTT. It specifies CASSLGTGGSGQPQHF.

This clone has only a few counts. DNA for the CDR3: TGTGCCAGCAGCCCTACAGGGAATTCGGGTATGCGCTACACCTTC. Protein sequence: CASSPTGNSGMRYTF. The rearrangement joins TRBV9 to TRBJ1-2; the D gene is possibly TRBD1 (6 bases). This CDR3 has 15 residues. Germline V gene sequence: CDR1 SGDLS, CDR2 YYNGEE. The germline V and J ends were trimmed by 4 bases and 9 bases, with 22 bases remaining between them.

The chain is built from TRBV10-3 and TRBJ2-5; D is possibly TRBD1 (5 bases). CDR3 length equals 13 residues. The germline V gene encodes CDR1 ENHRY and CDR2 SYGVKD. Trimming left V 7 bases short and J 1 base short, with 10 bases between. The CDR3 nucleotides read TGTGCCATCACCAGGACACCCCAAGAGACCCAGTACTTC. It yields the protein CAITRTPQETQYF.

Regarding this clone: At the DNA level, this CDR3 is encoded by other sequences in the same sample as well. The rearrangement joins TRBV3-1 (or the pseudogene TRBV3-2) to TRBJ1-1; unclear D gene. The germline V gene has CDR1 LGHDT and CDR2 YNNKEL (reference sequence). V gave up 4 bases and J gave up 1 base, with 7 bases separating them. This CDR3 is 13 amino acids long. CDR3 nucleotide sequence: TGTGCCAGCAGCCGAACAGAGAACACTGAAGCTTTCTTT. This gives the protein CASSRTENTEAFF.

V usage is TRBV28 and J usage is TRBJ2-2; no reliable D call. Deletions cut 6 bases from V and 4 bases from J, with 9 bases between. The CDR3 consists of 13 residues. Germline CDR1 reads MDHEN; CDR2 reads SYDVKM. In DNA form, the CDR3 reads TGTGCCAGCAGGGTCGGCGGCACCGGGGAGCTGTTTTTT. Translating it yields CASRVGGTGELFF.

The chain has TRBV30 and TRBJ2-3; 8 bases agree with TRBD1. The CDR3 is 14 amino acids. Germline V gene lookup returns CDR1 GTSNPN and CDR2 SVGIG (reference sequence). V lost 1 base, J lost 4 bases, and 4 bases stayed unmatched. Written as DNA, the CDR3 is TGTGCCTGGAGTGGGACAGGGTCTGCAGATACGCAGTATTTT. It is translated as CAWSGTGSADTQYF.

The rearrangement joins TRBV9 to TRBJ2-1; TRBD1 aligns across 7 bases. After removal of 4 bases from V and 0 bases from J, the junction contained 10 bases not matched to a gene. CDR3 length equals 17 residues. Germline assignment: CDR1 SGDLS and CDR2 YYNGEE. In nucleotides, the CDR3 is TGTGCCAGCAGCATCTCGACAGGGCAGAGCTCCTACAATGAGCAGTTCTTC. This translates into CASSISTGQSSYNEQFF.

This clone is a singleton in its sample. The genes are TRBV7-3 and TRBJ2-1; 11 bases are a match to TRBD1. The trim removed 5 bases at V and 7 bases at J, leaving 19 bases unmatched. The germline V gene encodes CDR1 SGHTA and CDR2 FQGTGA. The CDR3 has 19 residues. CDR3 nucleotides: TGTGCCAGCAGCACGCCGGGACAGGGGGTGAGGGGGAGCGGTAATGAGCAGTTCTTC. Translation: CASSTPGQGVRGSGNEQFF.

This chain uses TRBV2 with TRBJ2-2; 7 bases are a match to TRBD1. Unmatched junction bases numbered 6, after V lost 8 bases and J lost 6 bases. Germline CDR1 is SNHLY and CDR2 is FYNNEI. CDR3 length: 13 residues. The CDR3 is CASGRQGAGELFF. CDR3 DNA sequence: TGTGCCAGCGGGAGACAGGGAGCCGGGGAGCTGTTTTTT.

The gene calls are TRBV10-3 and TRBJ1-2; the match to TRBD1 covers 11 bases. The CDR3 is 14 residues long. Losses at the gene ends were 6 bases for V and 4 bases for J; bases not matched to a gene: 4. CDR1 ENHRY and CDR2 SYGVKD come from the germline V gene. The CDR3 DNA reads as TGTGCCATCAGCCCAGGACAGGGGGCCTATGGCTACACCTTC. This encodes CAISPGQGAYGYTF.

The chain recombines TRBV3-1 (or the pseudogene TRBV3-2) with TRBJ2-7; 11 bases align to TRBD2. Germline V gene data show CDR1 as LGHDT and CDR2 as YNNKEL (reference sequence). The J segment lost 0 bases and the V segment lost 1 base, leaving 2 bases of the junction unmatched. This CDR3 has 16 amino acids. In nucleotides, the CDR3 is TGTGCCAGCAGCCAAGGGACTAGCGGGCCCTCCTACGAGCAGTACTTC. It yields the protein CASSQGTSGPSYEQYF.